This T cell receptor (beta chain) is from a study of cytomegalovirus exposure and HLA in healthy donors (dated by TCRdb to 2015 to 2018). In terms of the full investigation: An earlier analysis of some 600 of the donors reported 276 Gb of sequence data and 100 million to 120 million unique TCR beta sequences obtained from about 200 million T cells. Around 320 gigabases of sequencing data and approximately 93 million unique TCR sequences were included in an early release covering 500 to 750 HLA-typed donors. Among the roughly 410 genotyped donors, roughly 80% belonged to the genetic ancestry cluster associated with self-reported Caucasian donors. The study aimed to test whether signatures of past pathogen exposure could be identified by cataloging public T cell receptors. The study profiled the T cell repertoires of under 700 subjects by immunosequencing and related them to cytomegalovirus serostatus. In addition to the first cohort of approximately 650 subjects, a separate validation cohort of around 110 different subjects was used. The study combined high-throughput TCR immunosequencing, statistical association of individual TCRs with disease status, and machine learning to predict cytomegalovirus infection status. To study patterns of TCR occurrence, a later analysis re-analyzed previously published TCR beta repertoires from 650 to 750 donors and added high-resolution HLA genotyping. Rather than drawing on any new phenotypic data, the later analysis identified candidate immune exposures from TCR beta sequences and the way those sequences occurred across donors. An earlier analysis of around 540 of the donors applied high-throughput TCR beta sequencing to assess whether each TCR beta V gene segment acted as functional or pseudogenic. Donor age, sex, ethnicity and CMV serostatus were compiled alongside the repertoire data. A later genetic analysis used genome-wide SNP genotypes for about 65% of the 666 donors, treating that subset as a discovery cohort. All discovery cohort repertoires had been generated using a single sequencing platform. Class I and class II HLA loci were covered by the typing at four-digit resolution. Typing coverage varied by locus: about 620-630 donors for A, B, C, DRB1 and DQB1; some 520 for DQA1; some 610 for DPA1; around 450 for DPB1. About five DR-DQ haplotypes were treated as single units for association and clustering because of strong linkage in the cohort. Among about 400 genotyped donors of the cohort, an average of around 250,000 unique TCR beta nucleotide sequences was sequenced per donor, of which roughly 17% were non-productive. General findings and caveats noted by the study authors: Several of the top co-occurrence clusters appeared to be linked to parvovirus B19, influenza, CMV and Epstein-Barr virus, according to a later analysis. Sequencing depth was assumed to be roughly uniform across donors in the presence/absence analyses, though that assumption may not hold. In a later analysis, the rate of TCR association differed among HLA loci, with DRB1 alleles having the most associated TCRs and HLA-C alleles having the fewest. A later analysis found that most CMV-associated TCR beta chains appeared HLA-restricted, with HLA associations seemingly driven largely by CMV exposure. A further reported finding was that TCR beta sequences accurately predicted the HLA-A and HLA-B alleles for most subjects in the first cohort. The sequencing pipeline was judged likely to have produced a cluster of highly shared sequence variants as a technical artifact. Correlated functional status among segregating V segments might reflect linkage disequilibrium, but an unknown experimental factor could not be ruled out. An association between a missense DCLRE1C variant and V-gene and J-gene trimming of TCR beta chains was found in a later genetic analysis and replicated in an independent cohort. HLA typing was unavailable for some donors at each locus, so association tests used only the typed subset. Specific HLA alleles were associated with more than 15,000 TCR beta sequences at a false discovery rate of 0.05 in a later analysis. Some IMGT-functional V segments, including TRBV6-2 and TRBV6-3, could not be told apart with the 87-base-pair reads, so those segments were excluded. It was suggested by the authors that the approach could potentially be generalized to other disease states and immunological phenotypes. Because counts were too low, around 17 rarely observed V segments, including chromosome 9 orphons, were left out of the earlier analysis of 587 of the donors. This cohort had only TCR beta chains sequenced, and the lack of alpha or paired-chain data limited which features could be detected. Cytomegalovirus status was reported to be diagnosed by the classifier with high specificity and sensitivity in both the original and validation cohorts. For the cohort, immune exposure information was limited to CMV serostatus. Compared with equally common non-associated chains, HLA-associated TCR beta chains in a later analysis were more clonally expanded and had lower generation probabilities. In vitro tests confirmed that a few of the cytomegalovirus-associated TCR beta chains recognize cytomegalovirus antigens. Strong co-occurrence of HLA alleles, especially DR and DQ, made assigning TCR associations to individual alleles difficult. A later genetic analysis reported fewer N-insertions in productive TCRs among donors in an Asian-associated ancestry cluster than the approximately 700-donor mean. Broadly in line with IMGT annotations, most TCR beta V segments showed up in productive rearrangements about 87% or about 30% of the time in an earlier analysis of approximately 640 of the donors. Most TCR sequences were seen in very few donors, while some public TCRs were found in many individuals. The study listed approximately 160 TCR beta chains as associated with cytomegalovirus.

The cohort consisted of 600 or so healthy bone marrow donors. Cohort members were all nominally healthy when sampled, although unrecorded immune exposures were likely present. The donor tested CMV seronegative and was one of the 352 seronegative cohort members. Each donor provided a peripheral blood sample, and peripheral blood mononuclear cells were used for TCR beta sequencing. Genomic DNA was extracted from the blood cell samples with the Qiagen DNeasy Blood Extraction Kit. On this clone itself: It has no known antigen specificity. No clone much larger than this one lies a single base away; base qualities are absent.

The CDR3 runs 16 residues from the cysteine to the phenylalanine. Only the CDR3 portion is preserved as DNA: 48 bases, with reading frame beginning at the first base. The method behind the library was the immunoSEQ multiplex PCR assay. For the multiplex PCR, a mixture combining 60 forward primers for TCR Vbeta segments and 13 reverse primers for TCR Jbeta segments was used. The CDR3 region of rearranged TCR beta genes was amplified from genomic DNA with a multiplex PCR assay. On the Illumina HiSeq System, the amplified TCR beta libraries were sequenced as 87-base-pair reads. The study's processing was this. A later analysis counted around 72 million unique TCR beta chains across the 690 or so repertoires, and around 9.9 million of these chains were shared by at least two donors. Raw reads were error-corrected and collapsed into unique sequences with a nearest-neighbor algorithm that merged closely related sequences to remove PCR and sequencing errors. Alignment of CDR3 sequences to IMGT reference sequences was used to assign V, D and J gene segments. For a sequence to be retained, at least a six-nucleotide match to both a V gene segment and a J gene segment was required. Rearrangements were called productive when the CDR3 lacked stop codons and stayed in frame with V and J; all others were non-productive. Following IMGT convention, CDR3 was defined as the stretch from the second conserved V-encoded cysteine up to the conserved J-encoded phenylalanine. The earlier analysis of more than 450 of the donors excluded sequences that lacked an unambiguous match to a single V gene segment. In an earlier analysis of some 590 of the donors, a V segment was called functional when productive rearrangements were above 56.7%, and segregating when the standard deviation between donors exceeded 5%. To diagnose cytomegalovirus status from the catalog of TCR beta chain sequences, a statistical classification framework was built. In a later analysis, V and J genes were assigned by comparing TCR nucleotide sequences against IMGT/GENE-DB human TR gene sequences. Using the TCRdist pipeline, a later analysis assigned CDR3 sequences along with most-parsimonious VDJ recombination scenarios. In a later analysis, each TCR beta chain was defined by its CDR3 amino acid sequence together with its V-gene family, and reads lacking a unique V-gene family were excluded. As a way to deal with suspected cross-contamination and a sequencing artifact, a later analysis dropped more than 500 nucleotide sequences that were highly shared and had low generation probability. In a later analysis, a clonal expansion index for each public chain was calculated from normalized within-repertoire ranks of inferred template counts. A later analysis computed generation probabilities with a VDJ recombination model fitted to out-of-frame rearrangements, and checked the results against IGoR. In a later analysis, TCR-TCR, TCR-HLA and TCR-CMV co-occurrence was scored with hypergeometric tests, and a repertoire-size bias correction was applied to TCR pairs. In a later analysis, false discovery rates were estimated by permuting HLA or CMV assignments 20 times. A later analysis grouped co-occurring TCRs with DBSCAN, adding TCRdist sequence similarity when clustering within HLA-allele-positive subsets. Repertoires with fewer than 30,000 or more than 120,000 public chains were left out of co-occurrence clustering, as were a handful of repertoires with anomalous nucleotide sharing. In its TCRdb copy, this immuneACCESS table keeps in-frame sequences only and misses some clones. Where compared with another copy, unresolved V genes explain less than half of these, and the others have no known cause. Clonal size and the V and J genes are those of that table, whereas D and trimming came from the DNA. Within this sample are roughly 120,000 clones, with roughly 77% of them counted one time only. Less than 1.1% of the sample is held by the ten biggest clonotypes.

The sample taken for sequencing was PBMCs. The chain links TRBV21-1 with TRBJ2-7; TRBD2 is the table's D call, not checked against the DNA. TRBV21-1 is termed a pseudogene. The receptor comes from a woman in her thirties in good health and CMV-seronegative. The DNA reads TGTGCCAGCAATCGAAAAGGAGGAGAGCGAGTGCACGAGCAGTACTTC. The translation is CASNRKGGERVHEQYF.